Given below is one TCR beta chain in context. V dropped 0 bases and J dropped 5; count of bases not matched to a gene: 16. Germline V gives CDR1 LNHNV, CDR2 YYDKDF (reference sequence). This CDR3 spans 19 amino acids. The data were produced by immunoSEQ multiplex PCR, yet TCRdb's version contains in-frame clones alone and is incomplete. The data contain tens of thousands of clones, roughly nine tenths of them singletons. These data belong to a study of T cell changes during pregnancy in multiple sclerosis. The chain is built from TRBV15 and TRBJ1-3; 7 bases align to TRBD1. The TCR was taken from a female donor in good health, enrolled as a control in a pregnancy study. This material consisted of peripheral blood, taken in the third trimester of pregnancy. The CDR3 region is CATSRDGAWTGTFRNTIYF. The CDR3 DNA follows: TGTGCCACCAGCAGAGATGGGGCGTGGACAGGAACTTTTCGAAACACCATATATTTT.